The 18 T cell receptor beta chains given below trace back to one sample, sequenced in a study of T cells in Graves' hyperthyroidism and ophthalmopathy. The investigators amplified TCR beta CDR3 regions from RNA transcripts. Researchers ran a first-round RT-PCR on the TCR CDR3 using the HTBI primer set. TCRdb recomputed calls from the multiplex PCR reads with MiXCR, one row per CDR3 protein. The sample has a few hundred thousand distinct CDR3 sequences, about half seen once. Sequencing was done on a sample of peripheral blood or thyroid tissue (not recorded which). The source is a woman aged 18-29 years with Graves' hyperthyroidism.

This sequence joins TRBV7-1 and TRBJ2-1, with 11 bases identical to TRBD2. TRBV7-1 is filed as an ORF, its function uncertain. This CDR3 is 16 amino acids long. Losses at the gene ends were 6 bases for V and 6 bases for J; bases not matched to a gene: 10. CDR3 residues: CASRRTGTSGLNEQFF. CDR3 DNA: TGTGCCAGCAGACGAACCGGGACTAGCGGCCTCAATGAGCAGTTCTTC.

The chain uses TRBV10-3 and TRBJ1-1; weak D call: TRBD1 (5 bases). Germline values: CDR1 ENHRY, CDR2 SYGVKD. The CDR3 loop spans 14 amino acids. V was clipped by 5 bases and J by 5 bases, with 15 bases between them. The CDR3 spells CAISPAREGTEAFF. Written as DNA, the CDR3 is TGTGCCATCAGTCCGGCCAGGGAAGGAACTGAAGCTTTCTTT.

This clonotype has at least ten counts. The chain recombines TRBV5-1 with TRBJ1-5; 9 positions agree with TRBD1. CDR1 SGHRS and CDR2 YFSETQ come from the germline V gene. J lost 1 base, V lost 0 bases, and 2 bases had no gene match. The CDR3 has 16 amino acids. CDR3 in amino acids: CASSLGDRESNQPQHF. CDR3 bases: TGCGCCAGCAGCTTGGGGGACAGGGAGAGCAATCAGCCCCAGCATTTT.

The chain uses TRBV7-2 and TRBJ2-7; D unresolved. CDR1 and CDR2 (germline): SGHTA, FQGNSA. Trimming took off 3 bases at V and 4 bases at J, with 13 bases between the two ends. The CDR3 contains 14 residues. The DNA for the CDR3 is TGTGCCAGCAGCTTTTTCCAGGACCAATACGAGCAGTACTTC. It translates to CASSFFQDQYEQYF. Full variable domain (rest looked up from reference TRBV7-2 and TRBJ2-7): GAGVSQSPSNKVTEKGKDVELRCDPISGHTALYWYRQSLGQGLEFLIYFQGNSAPDKSGLPSDRFSAERTGGSVSTLTIQRTQQEDSAVYLCASSFFQDQYEQYFGPGTRLTVT.

The rearrangement links TRBV2 to TRBJ2-1; no reliable D call. V gave up 6 bases and J gave up 5 bases, with 14 bases separating them. CDR1 and CDR2 from the germline V gene are SNHLY and FYNNEI. The CDR3 loop spans 14 amino acids. Written as DNA, the CDR3 is TGTGCCAGCAGATTTGACGGACCCAACAATGAGCAGTTCTTC. Its protein is CASRFDGPNNEQFF.

The chain carries TRBV20-1 and TRBJ2-7; D may be TRBD2 (5 bases). CDR1 and CDR2 (germline): DFQATT, SNEGSKA (reference sequence). The V and J ends lost 3 bases and 5 bases respectively, with 11 bases between them. The CDR3 sequence is 12 residues long. The CDR3 region has the DNA TGCAGTGCTAGCGGCGGGTGGGACGAGCAGTACTTC. It is translated as CSASGGWDEQYF.

The CDR3 sequence: CATSRDSLGTSYEQYF. For the CDR3, the DNA is TGTGCCACCAGCAGAGATTCGCTGGGAACCTCCTACGAGCAGTACTTC. The chain carries TRBV15 and TRBJ2-7; D is undetermined. V lost 0 bases to trimming and J lost 0 bases, with 12 bases between them. CDR1 LNHNV and CDR2 YYDKDF come from the germline V gene (reference sequence). This CDR3 region has 16 residues.

This clonotype turned up a few times. Written as DNA, the CDR3 is TGTGCCAGCAGCCAAGATGATCGAAGTAGTTTACTGGGGGAGCTGTTTTTT. It yields the protein CASSQDDRSSLLGELFF. The chain joins TRBV9 to TRBJ2-2; D is unclear. CDR1 and CDR2 from the germline V gene are SGDLS and YYNGEE. CDR3 size: 17 residues. The V end lost 4 bases, the J end lost 8 bases, and 24 bases lay between the germline ends. The full variable domain, its missing parts supplied by reference TRBV9 and TRBJ2-2, is DSGVTQTPKHLITATGQRVTLRCSPRSGDLSVYWYQQSLDQGLQFLIQYYNGEERAKGNILERFSAQQFPDLHSELNLSSLELGDSALYFCASSQDDRSSLLGELFFGEGSRLTVL.

This sequence joins TRBV15 and TRBJ2-7; D not certain. Trimming stripped 8 bases from V and 9 bases from J, with 8 bases between. This CDR3 has 9 residues. Germline CDR1 and CDR2: LNHNV and YYDKDF (reference sequence). This CDR3 reads CATSSGQYF. The CDR3 nucleotides are TGTGCCACCTCGTCGGGGCAGTACTTC.

V and J are TRBV19 and TRBJ1-5, with 11 positions matching TRBD1. V dropped 4 bases and J dropped 4; count of bases not matched to a gene: 6. The CDR3 spans 16 residues. Germline V CDR1 and CDR2: LNHDA, SQIVND (reference sequence). The CDR3 sequence is CASSTRTGGGNQPQHF. In nucleotides, the CDR3 is TGTGCCAGTAGTACGCGGACAGGGGGCGGGAATCAGCCCCAGCATTTT.

The rearrangement joins TRBV30 to TRBJ1-5, with 9 bases lining up with TRBD1. V lost 6 bases, J lost 14 bases, and 11 bases stayed unmatched. The length of the CDR3 is 12 residues. Germline V gene data show CDR1 as GTSNPN and CDR2 as SVGIG (reference sequence). The CDR3 region has the DNA TGTGCCTGCACCTACGACAGGGGGTCCGAGCATTTT. Residues: CACTYDRGSEHF.

This clonotype was picked up many times. The J gene is TRBJ1-2, the V gene TRBV27; no firm D call. V was clipped by 6 bases and J by 4 bases, with 12 bases between them. Germline V gene data show CDR1 as MNHEY and CDR2 as SMNVEV (reference sequence). This CDR3 spans 13 amino acids. The CDR3 DNA follows: TGTGCCAGCAGACCCCGGAGTGGCTATGGCTACACCTTC. Translating it yields CASRPRSGYGYTF.

Here the CDR3 reads CASSSGTSVNEQFF. The CDR3 nucleotides read TGCGCCAGCAGCTCCGGGACTAGCGTTAATGAGCAGTTCTTC. The V gene is TRBV5-1, the J gene TRBJ2-1, with 10 bases that match TRBD2. The CDR3 covers 14 residues. Germline V gives CDR1 SGHRS, CDR2 YFSETQ. Losses at the gene ends were 3 bases for V and 7 bases for J; bases not matched to a gene: 4.

About this clonotype: Being one base from a much bigger clone, this may be a read error. V gene TRBV7-2 combines with J gene TRBJ1-2, with D possibly matching TRBD1 (5 bases). The CDR3 spans 13 residues. Germline CDR1 SGHTA, CDR2 FQGNSA. The CDR3 loop is CASSRTLNYGYNF. The CDR3 coding sequence is TGTGCCAGCAGCCGGACACTGAACTATGGCTACAACTTC.

This clonotype was picked up one time. A junction boundary mismatches the germline segment, possibly from a read error. This chain links TRBV7-9 with TRBJ2-5; 7 bases fit TRBD2. With the DNA end fitting TRBJ2-1 better, the J assignment may be wrong. Germline V gene sequence: CDR1 SEHNR, CDR2 FQNEAQ (reference sequence). The CDR3 sequence is 13 residues long. CDR3 sequence (DNA): TGTGCCGGCAGCTCTAGACTAGCTCCGGAGCAGTTCTTC. Its translation is CAGSSRLAPEQFF.

This clonotype was detected ten times or more. The chain combines TRBV7-6 with TRBJ1-3, with D hard to call. The V gene lost 3 bases and the J gene lost 2 bases, with 17 bases spanning the gap. This CDR3 comprises 17 residues. The germline gives CDR1 SGHVS, CDR2 FNYEAQ. The CDR3 spells CASSFWTPSRPGNTIYF. The CDR3 DNA reads as TGTGCCAGCAGCTTTTGGACTCCCTCCCGGCCTGGAAACACCATATATTTT.

This clonotype showed up just a few times. The CDR3 protein is CSARDQGGPGRRQPQHF. DNA of the CDR3: TGCAGTGCTAGAGATCAGGGGGGACCGGGGAGGCGGCAGCCCCAGCATTTT. The V call is TRBV20-1, the J call TRBJ1-5; 7 bases are a match to TRBD1. The CDR3 contains 17 residues. V was pared by 0 bases and J by 7 bases, with 15 bases of the junction left unmatched. Germline values: CDR1 DFQATT, CDR2 SNEGSKA (reference sequence).

This clonotype was detected only a few times. This chain joins TRBV25-1 and TRBJ2-1; D is unclear. Per the germline V gene, CDR1 is MGHDK and CDR2 is SYGVNS. The length of the CDR3 is 14 residues. Trimming pared 4 bases from V and 0 bases from J, leaving 7 bases between. The CDR3 reads CASSGPSSYNEQFF. The CDR3, as DNA: TGTGCCAGCAGTGGCCCTAGCTCCTACAATGAGCAGTTCTTC. Drawing the rest from reference TRBV25-1 and TRBJ2-1, the complete variable domain is EADIYQTPRYLVIGTGKKITLECSQTMGHDKMYWYQQDPGMELHLIHYSYGVNSTEKGDLSSESTVSRIRTEHFPLTLESARPSHTSQYLCASSGPSSYNEQFFGPGTRLTVL.